This is a list of T cell receptor beta chains from one sample in a study of cytomegalovirus exposure and HLA in healthy donors. The method was immunoSEQ multiplex PCR; TCRdb's version includes in-frame clones alone and lacks a portion of them. The data show about 110,000 clones, about 81% seen once. The sequenced sample was PBMCs. The receptors were gathered from a man aged 25-45 years in good health and CMV-seronegative. Both conserved end residues are part of each CDR3. A D gene is named only where the DNA matches it firmly.

D gene: NA
V gene: TRBV2
CDR3 length: 10
CDR3 protein: CASSEDWQYF

D gene: NA
V gene: TRBV27
CDR3 length: 17
CDR3 protein: CASSLSWARANTGELFF

D gene: NA
V gene: TRBV7-9
CDR3 length: 12
CDR3 protein: CASSLARETQYF

D gene: NA
V gene: TRBV5-4
CDR3 length: 15
CDR3 protein: CASSFTINQANVLTF

D gene: NA
V gene: TRBV4-2
CDR3 length: 17
CDR3 protein: CASSQDSPRLYTGELFF

D gene: TRBD2
V gene: TRBV29-1
CDR3 length: 16
CDR3 protein: CSVGLAGEVSYNEQFF

D gene: TRBD1
V gene: TRBV5-1
CDR3 length: 15
CDR3 protein: CASSLERDRAYEQYF

D gene: NA
V gene: TRBV15
CDR3 length: 17
CDR3 protein: CATSRDHRETPGHEQFF

D gene: TRBD1
V gene: TRBV5-6
CDR3 length: 15
CDR3 protein: CASSLGPGGSYEQYF

D gene: TRBD1
V gene: TRBV19
CDR3 length: 15
CDR3 protein: CASSTRQGVDTEAFF

D gene: NA
V gene: TRBV4-3
CDR3 length: 16
CDR3 protein: CASSRTPTAANYGYTF

D gene: NA
V gene: TRBV27
CDR3 length: 17
CDR3 protein: CASSSPSGGSGIQPQHF

D gene: NA
V gene: TRBV11-2
CDR3 length: 14
CDR3 protein: CASSLEGPWDEQFF

D gene: TRBD1
V gene: TRBV9
CDR3 length: 13
CDR3 protein: CASSGGQGYEQYF

D gene: NA
V gene: TRBV10-3
CDR3 length: 17
CDR3 protein: CAINTPDSQGGYNEQFF

D gene: TRBD1
V gene: TRBV4-2
CDR3 length: 17
CDR3 protein: CASSRLGGQANNQPQHF

D gene: NA
V gene: TRBV28
CDR3 length: 15
CDR3 protein: CASSLGAGAGQPQHF

D gene: NA
V gene: TRBV29-1
CDR3 length: 12
CDR3 protein: CSVVEGNYGYTF

D gene: NA
V gene: TRBV7-8
CDR3 length: 14
CDR3 protein: CASSLDGGDSPLHF

D gene: TRBD1
V gene: TRBV9
CDR3 length: 16
CDR3 protein: CASSVQGARAQETQYF

D gene: TRBD2
V gene: TRBV5-1
CDR3 length: 18
CDR3 protein: CASSWWTSGGDSSYEQYF

D gene: NA
V gene: TRBV11-3
CDR3 length: 14
CDR3 protein: CASSLDGLGSTLHF

D gene: NA
V gene: TRBV19
CDR3 length: 11
CDR3 protein: CASSSAYEQYF

D gene: NA
V gene: TRBV30
CDR3 length: 16
CDR3 protein: CAWSPPPDSQRYEQYF

D gene: TRBD1
V gene: TRBV23-1
CDR3 length: 17
CDR3 protein: CASSLTGANCSNQPQHF

D gene: NA
V gene: TRBV4-1
CDR3 length: 15
CDR3 protein: CASSQGETRVLEQYF

D gene: NA
V gene: TRBV28
CDR3 length: 12
CDR3 protein: CASRYDTGELFF

D gene: TRBD1
V gene: TRBV5-6
CDR3 length: 15
CDR3 protein: CASARDRGGQETQYF

D gene: TRBD1
V gene: TRBV7-9
CDR3 length: 13
CDR3 protein: CASSLGTGDTQYF